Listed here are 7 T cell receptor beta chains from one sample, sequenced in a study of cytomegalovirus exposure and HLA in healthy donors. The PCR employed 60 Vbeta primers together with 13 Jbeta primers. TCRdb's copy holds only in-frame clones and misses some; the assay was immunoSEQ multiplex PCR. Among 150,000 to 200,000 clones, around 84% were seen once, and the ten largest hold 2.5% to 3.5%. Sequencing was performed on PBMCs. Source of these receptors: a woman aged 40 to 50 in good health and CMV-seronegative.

The DNA for the CDR3 is TGCAGCGTTGAAACGGGGGGGGATTTAGAGACCCAGTACTTC. As protein: CSVETGGDLETQYF. The chain carries TRBV29-1 and TRBJ2-5; 8 nucleotides agree with TRBD2. The J segment lost 4 bases and the V segment lost 2 bases, leaving 6 bases of the junction unmatched. This CDR3 comprises 14 residues. The germline CDR1 and CDR2 sequences are SQVTM and ANQGSEA.

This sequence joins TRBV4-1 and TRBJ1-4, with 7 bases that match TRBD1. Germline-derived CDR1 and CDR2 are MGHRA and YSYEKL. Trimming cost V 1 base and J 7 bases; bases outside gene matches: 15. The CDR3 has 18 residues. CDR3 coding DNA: TGCGCCAGCAGCCAAGGGGCCCCAAGGACAGGCAGGAGTGAAAAACTGTTTTTT. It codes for CASSQGAPRTGRSEKLFF.

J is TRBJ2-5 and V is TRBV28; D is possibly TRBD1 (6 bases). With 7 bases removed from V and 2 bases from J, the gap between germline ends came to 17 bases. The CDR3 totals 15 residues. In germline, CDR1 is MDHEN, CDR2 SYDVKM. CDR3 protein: CASTQRQVIQETQYF. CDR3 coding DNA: TGTGCCAGCACCCAACGACAGGTGATACAAGAGACCCAGTACTTC. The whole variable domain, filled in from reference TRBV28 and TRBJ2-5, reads DVKVTQSSRYLVKRTGEKVFLECVQDMDHENMFWYRQDPGLGLRLIYFSYDVKMKEKGDIPEGYSVSREKKERFSLILESASTNQTSMYLCASTQRQVIQETQYFGPGTRLLVL.

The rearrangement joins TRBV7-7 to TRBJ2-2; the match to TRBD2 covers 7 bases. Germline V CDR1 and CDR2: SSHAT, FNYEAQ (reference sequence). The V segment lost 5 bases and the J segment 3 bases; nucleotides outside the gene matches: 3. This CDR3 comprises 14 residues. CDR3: CASSAGGYTGELFF. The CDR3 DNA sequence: TGTGCCAGCAGCGCCGGGGGGTACACCGGGGAGCTGTTTTTT.

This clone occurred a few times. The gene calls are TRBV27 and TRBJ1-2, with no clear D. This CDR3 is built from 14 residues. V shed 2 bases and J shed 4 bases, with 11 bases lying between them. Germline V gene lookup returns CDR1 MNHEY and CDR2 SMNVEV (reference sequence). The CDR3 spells CASSLRQETYGYTF. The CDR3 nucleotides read TGTGCCAGCAGTTTACGGCAGGAAACCTATGGCTACACCTTC.

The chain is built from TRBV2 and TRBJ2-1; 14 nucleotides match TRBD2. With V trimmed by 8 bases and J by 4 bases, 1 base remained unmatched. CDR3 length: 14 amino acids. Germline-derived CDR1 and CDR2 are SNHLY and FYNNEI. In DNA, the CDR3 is TGTGCCAGCGGGACTAGCGGGGGATACAATGAGCAGTTCTTC. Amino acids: CASGTSGGYNEQFF. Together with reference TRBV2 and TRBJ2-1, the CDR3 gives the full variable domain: EPEVTQTPSHQVTQMGQEVILRCVPISNHLYFYWYRQILGQKVEFLVSFYNNEISEKSEIFDDQFSVERPDGSNFTLKIRSTKLEDSAMYFCASGTSGGYNEQFFGPGTRLTVL.

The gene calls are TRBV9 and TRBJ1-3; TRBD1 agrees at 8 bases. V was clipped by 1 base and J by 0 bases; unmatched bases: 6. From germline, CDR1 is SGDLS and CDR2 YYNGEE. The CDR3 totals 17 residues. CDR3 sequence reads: CASSVRQGPSSGNTIYF. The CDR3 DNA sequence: TGTGCCAGCAGCGTAAGACAGGGGCCAAGCTCTGGAAACACCATATATTTT.